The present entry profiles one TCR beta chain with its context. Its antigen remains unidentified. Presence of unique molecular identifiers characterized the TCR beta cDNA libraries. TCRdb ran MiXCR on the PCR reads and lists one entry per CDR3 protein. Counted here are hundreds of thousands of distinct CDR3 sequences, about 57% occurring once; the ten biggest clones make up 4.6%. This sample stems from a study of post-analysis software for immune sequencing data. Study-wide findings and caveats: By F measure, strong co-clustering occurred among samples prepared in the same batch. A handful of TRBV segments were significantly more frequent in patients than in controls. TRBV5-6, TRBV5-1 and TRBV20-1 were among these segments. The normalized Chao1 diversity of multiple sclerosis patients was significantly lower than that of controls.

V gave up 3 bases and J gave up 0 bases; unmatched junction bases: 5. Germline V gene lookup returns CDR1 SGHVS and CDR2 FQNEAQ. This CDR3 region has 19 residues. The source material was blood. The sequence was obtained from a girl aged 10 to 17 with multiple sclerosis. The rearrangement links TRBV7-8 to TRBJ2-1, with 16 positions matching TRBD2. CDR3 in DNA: TGTGCCAGCAGCTTGGGACTAGCGGGGGGGATAAGCTCCTACAATGAGCAGTTCTTC. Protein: CASSLGLAGGISSYNEQFF.